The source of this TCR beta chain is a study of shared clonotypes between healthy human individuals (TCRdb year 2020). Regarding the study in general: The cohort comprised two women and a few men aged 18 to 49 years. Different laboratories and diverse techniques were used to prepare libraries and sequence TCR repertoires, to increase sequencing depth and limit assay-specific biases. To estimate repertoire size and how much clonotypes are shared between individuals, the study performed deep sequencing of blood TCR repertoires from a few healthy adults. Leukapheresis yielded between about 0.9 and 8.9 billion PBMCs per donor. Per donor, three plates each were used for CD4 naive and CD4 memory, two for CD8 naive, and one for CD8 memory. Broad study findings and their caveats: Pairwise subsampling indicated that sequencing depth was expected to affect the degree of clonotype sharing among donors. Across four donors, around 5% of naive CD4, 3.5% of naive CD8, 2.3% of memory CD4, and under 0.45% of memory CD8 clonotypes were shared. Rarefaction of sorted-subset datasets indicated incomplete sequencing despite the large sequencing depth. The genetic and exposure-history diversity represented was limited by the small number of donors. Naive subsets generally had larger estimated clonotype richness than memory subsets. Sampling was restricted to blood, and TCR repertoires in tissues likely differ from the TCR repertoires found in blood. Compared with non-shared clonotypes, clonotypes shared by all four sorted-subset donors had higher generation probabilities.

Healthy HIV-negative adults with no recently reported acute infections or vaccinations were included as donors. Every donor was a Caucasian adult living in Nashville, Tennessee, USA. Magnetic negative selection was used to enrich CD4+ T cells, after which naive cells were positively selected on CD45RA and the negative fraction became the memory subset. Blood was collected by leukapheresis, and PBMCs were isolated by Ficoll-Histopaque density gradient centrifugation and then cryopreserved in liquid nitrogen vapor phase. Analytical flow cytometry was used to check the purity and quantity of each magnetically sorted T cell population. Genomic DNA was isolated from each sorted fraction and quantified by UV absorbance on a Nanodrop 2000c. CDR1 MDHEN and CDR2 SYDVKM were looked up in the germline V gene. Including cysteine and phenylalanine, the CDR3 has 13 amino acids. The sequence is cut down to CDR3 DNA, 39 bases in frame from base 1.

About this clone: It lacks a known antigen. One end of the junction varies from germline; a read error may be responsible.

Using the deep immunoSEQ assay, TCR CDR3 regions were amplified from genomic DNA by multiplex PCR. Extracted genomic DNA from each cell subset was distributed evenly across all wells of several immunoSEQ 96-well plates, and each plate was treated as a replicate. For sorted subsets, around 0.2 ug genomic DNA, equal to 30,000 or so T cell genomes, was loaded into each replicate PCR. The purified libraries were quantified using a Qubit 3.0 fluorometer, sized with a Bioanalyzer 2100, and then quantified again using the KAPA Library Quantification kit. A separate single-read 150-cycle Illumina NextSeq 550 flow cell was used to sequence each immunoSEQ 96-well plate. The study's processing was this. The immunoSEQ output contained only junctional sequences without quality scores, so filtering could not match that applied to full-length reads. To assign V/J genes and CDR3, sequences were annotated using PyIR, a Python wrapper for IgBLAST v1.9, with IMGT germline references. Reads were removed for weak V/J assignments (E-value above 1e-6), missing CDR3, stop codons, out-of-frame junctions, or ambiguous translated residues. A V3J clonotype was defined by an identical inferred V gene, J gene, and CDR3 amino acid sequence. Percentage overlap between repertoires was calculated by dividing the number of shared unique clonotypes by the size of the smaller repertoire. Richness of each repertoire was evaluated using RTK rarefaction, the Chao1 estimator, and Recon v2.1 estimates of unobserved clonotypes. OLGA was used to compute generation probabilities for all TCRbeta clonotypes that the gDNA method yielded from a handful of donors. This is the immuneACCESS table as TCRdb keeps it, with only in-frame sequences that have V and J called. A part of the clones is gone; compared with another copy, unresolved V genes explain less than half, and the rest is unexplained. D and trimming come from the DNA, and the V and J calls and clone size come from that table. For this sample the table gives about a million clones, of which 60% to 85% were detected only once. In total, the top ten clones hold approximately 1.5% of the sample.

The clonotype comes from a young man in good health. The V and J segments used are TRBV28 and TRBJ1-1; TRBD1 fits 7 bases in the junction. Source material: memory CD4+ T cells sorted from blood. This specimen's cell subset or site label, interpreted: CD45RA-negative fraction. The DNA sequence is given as TGTGCCAGCAGTCCCTGGGACAGACAGAAAGCTATCTTT. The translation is CASSPWDRQKAIF.